The clone carrying this T cell receptor (beta chain) was detected only once. The antigen remains unidentified. The data originate from a study of T-cell reconstitution after alpha-beta-depleted transplantation in children. The CDR3 is 15 amino acids. Germline CDR1 and CDR2: SGHVS and FNYEAQ. The V segment lost 3 bases and the J segment 2 bases; nucleotides outside the gene matches: 3. Study-wide points: Some patients showed high day-60 TCRbeta diversity, which derived from surviving recipient T cells and thymic progenitors. Newly generated T cells supplied most T-cell counts and diversity one year post-transplant. The study reportedly traced alpha-beta T cells about two months after transplant to several hundred expanded graft clones.

This sample's TCRbeta library carried unique molecular identifier barcodes. TCRdb reprocessed the PCR reads via MiXCR and lists one record per CDR3 protein. The sample yields over 150,000 distinct CDR3 sequences, under 8.5% seen once. The V and J genes are TRBV7-6 and TRBJ2-5; 10 nucleotides agree with TRBD1. Sequences were derived from PBMCs, sampled before TCRalphabeta/CD19-depleted stem cell transplant. The clonotype originates from a boy aged 2 to 10 with acute lymphoblastic leukemia, due to receive a stem cell transplant. The CDR3 nucleotides are TGTGCCAGCAGCTTCGGGACAGGGGATCAAGAGACCCAGTACTTC. This sequence encodes CASSFGTGDQETQYF. The complete variable domain, with remaining parts taken from reference TRBV7-6 and TRBJ2-5, reads GAGVSQSPRYKVTKRGQDVALRCDPISGHVSLYWYRQALGQGPEFLTYFNYEAQQDKSGLPNDRFSAERPEGSISTLTIQRTEQRDSAMYRCASSFGTGDQETQYFGPGTRLLVL.